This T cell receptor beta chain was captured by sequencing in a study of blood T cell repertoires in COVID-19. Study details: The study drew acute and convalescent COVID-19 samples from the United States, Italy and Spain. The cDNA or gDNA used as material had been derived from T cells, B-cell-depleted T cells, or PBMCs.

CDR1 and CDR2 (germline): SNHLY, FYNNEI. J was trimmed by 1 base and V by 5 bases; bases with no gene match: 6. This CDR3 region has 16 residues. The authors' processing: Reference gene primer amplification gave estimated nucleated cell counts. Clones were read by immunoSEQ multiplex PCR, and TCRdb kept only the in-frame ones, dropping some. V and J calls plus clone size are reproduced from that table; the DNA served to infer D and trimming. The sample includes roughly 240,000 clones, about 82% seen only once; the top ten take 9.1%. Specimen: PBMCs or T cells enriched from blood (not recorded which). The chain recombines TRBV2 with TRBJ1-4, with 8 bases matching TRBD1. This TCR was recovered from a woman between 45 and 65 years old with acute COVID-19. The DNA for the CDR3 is TGTGCCAGCAGTTCGGACAGGGTAGTAACTAATGAAAAACTGTTTTTT. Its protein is CASSSDRVVTNEKLFF. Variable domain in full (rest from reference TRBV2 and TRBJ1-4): EPEVTQTPSHQVTQMGQEVILRCVPISNHLYFYWYRQILGQKVEFLVSFYNNEISEKSEIFDDQFSVERPDGSNFTLKIRSTKLEDSAMYFCASSSDRVVTNEKLFFGSGTQLSVL.